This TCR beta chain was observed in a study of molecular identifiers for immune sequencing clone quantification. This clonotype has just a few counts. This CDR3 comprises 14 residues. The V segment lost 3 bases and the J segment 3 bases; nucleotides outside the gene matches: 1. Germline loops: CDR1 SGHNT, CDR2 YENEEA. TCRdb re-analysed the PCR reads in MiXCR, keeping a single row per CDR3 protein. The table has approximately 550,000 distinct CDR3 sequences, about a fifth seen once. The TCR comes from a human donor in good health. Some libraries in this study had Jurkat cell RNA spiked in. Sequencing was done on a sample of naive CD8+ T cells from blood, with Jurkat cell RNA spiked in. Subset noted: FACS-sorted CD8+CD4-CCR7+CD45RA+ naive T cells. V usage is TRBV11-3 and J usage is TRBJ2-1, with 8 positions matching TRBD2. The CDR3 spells CASSFTSGYNEQFF. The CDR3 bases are TGTGCCAGCAGCTTTACTAGCGGCTACAATGAGCAGTTCTTC. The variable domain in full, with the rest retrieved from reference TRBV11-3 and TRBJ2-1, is EAGVVQSPRYKIIEKKQPVAFWCNPISGHNTLYWYLQNLGQGPELLIRYENEEAVDDSQLPKDRFSAERLKGVDSTLKIQPAELGDSAVYLCASSFTSGYNEQFFGPGTRLTVL.